A selection of T cell receptor beta chains follows, all from one sample in a study of blood T cells in healthy people across ages. TCRdb re-derived calls from the 5' RACE reads in MiXCR, one entry per CDR3 protein. The table records 1.8 million or so distinct CDR3 sequences, about two fifths of them present only once. The sample consisted of blood. Source of these receptors: a human donor in good health. Both conserved end residues are part of each CDR3. Fields, in order: D gene, clone size, V gene, CDR3 protein. D genes are given only for firm matches. Not all rows give a size; the values are once, few, many and, for expanded clones, a class.

D gene: TRBD1; clone size: .; V gene: TRBV11-3; CDR3 protein: CASSGNRGGEQFF
D gene: TRBD2; clone size: few; V gene: TRBV5-5; CDR3 protein: CASSLVGGGLSYNEQFF
D gene: TRBD1; clone size: few; V gene: TRBV27; CDR3 protein: CASSLGKGANSYNEQFF
D gene: .; clone size: once; V gene: TRBV7-2; CDR3 protein: CASSLPGLGQYF
D gene: .; clone size: .; V gene: TRBV4-1; CDR3 protein: CASSSPTRGETVNYGYTF
D gene: .; clone size: few; V gene: TRBV20-1; CDR3 protein: CSALPDRPRGYNEQFF
D gene: .; clone size: .; V gene: TRBV20-1; CDR3 protein: CSASGAGNNEQFF
D gene: TRBD1; clone size: .; V gene: TRBV20-1; CDR3 protein: CSAGYRGMTDTQYF
D gene: .; clone size: .; V gene: TRBV5-1; CDR3 protein: CASSLDRTPLDTQYF
D gene: .; clone size: .; V gene: TRBV4-1; CDR3 protein: CANSQGTRDTQYF
D gene: TRBD1; clone size: .; V gene: TRBV12-3/TRBV12-4; CDR3 protein: CASSPTRTGGIDAQYF
D gene: .; clone size: .; V gene: TRBV5-1; CDR3 protein: CASSLVREVSSGQFF
D gene: .; clone size: few; V gene: TRBV6-2/TRBV6-3; CDR3 protein: CASTGSPYNEQFF
D gene: .; clone size: .; V gene: TRBV20-1; CDR3 protein: CSAPDSRYSRGTQYF
D gene: .; clone size: few; V gene: TRBV20-1; CDR3 protein: CSASSPHGGHEQYF
D gene: .; clone size: few; V gene: TRBV28; CDR3 protein: CASSFGQDASTDTQYF
D gene: TRBD2; clone size: few; V gene: TRBV7-2; CDR3 protein: CASSSGLAGPETQYF
D gene: TRBD1; clone size: few; V gene: TRBV12-3/TRBV12-4; CDR3 protein: CASSIQQGGNQPQHF
D gene: .; clone size: .; V gene: TRBV5-1; CDR3 protein: CASSLEGISYNEQFF
D gene: .; clone size: many; V gene: TRBV7-3; CDR3 protein: CASSPREGYGYTF
D gene: .; clone size: few; V gene: TRBV5-6; CDR3 protein: CASSLAPRSYEQYF
D gene: .; clone size: .; V gene: TRBV6-2/TRBV6-3; CDR3 protein: CASADGGDTQYF
D gene: TRBD1; clone size: .; V gene: TRBV25-1; CDR3 protein: CASSETGGWTNEKLFF
D gene: .; clone size: few; V gene: TRBV7-2; CDR3 protein: CASSLWDPYEQYF
D gene: .; clone size: few; V gene: TRBV29-1; CDR3 protein: CSVVAVPGLRTEAFF
D gene: .; clone size: .; V gene: TRBV12-3/TRBV12-4; CDR3 protein: CASRSQRYSPLHF
D gene: TRBD2; clone size: many; V gene: TRBV20-1; CDR3 protein: CSASSGGQYNEQFF
D gene: .; clone size: .; V gene: TRBV20-1; CDR3 protein: CSATEGRGPVYGYTF
D gene: .; clone size: .; V gene: TRBV6-6; CDR3 protein: CASRYVESNQPQHF
D gene: TRBD2; clone size: .; V gene: TRBV24-1; CDR3 protein: CATGLAGTKDTQYF
D gene: .; clone size: .; V gene: TRBV7-2; CDR3 protein: CASSNSYYGYTF
D gene: TRBD2; clone size: once; V gene: TRBV11-2; CDR3 protein: CASSLGLAGGPSEQFF
D gene: .; clone size: many; V gene: TRBV15; CDR3 protein: CATSRDPSHTRLAQYF
D gene: .; clone size: .; V gene: TRBV7-2; CDR3 protein: CASSLTNLGGGEETQYF
D gene: TRBD1; clone size: .; V gene: TRBV7-9; CDR3 protein: CACSFGQGIYEQYF
D gene: .; clone size: .; V gene: TRBV20-1; CDR3 protein: CSARDVRGGFYGYTF
D gene: .; clone size: .; V gene: TRBV28; CDR3 protein: CASRPPQANTEAFF
D gene: .; clone size: .; V gene: TRBV7-2; CDR3 protein: CASSPRRDGSRAFF
D gene: .; clone size: .; V gene: TRBV18; CDR3 protein: CASSPLKTDYNEQFF
D gene: .; clone size: .; V gene: TRBV7-9; CDR3 protein: CASSLGLGGSGQYF
D gene: .; clone size: few; V gene: TRBV25-1; CDR3 protein: CASSPRQTYQETQYF
D gene: .; clone size: few; V gene: TRBV7-6; CDR3 protein: CASSLGASVVGELFF
D gene: .; clone size: .; V gene: TRBV5-6; CDR3 protein: CASSFHGLGQPQHF
D gene: .; clone size: few; V gene: TRBV7-8; CDR3 protein: CASSSGTLDEQYF
D gene: .; clone size: .; V gene: TRBV28; CDR3 protein: CAGRGANHDLLGTQYF
D gene: TRBD2; clone size: .; V gene: TRBV12-3/TRBV12-4; CDR3 protein: CASSRGLAVYRGDEQFF
D gene: .; clone size: .; V gene: TRBV13; CDR3 protein: CASSYPAETVQNYGYTF